Each of the 23 T cell receptor beta chains below was sequenced from the same sample in a study of early T cells in non-severe SARS-CoV-2 infection. TCRdb itself ran the 5' RACE reads through MiXCR, one entry per CDR3 protein. The sample shows some 89,000 distinct CDR3 sequences, 9.5% to 12% of them seen only once. Sequencing was performed on whole blood, taken at baseline. These receptors were obtained from an adult who was a healthcare worker with PCR-confirmed SARS-CoV-2 infection or an uninfected control (not recorded which).

The chain has TRBV6-5 and TRBJ1-1, with D possibly TRBD1 on 6 matching bases. This CDR3 region has 14 residues. Looked up from germline, CDR1 is MNHEY and CDR2 is SVGAGI. The V gene lost 6 bases and the J gene lost 5 bases, with 16 bases spanning the gap. CDR3 sequence: CASSRGTWGTEAFF. The CDR3 nucleotides are TGTGCCAGCAGCCGGGGGACATGGGGGACTGAAGCTTTCTTT.

V and J are TRBV20-1 and TRBJ1-5; a possible D gene is TRBD1 (5 bases). V gave up 0 bases and J gave up 1 base, with 13 bases separating them. From germline, CDR1 is DFQATT and CDR2 SNEGSKA (reference sequence). The CDR3 length is 16 residues. This CDR3 reads CSARDYGAGSNQPQHF. In nucleotides, the CDR3 is TGCAGTGCTAGAGATTACGGGGCAGGGAGCAATCAGCCCCAGCATTTT.

The V and J genes are TRBV11-2 and TRBJ1-5; D might be TRBD1 (5 bases). This CDR3 is built from 15 residues. The germline V gene has CDR1 SGHAT and CDR2 FQNNGV. Trimming removed 0 bases at V and 6 bases at J, with 12 bases between. CDR3 sequence reads: CASSLDLGRSQPQHF. The CDR3 DNA reads as TGTGCCAGCAGCTTAGATCTGGGACGAAGTCAGCCCCAGCATTTT.

J is TRBJ2-3 and V is TRBV10-3, with 7 bases aligning to TRBD2. The V segment lost 2 bases and the J segment 2 bases; nucleotides outside the gene matches: 7. Germline CDR1 and CDR2: ENHRY and SYGVKD. The CDR3 length is 16 residues. The DNA of the CDR3 is TGTGCCATCAGTGAGGGACCGGGGGGATCCACAGATACGCAGTATTTT. Its protein is CAISEGPGGSTDTQYF.

This clonotype appeared a few times. The chain has TRBV30 and TRBJ2-6, with D perhaps being TRBD1 or TRBD2 (5 bases each). The CDR3 sequence is 15 residues long. With 3 bases removed from V and 2 bases from J, the gap between germline ends came to 11 bases. Germline V gene sequence: CDR1 GTSNPN, CDR2 SVGIG (reference sequence). The CDR3 loop reads CAWSLGGTGANVLTF. CDR3 nucleotide sequence: TGTGCCTGGAGCCTTGGGGGAACTGGGGCCAACGTCCTGACTTTC.

This clonotype was found a few times. The genes are TRBV6-1 and TRBJ1-1; D not resolved. The CDR3 has 15 residues. The germline CDR1 and CDR2 sequences are MNHNS and SASEGT. The germline V and J ends were trimmed by 2 bases and 0 bases, with 10 bases remaining between them. The CDR3 region is CASSERSNLNTEAFF. Written as DNA, the CDR3 is TGTGCCAGCAGTGAACGATCAAACCTGAACACTGAAGCTTTCTTT.

This clonotype was observed at least ten times. The chain is built from TRBV7-9 and TRBJ1-3; D is perhaps TRBD1 (5 bases). Per the germline V gene, CDR1 is SEHNR and CDR2 is FQNEAQ (reference sequence). CDR3 length equals 15 residues. Trimming left V 5 bases short and J 4 bases short, with 15 bases between. CDR3 in amino acids: CASSAAGTLGNTIYF. Here the CDR3 DNA reads TGTGCCAGCAGCGCTGCAGGGACGTTGGGAAACACCATATATTTT.

The chain recombines TRBV30 with TRBJ2-3; the D is unclear. The germline CDR1 and CDR2 sequences are GTSNPN and SVGIG (reference sequence). V was trimmed by 7 bases and J by 5 bases, leaving 4 bases between them. The CDR3 contains 9 residues. CDR3 in amino acids: CAFGDTQYF. DNA for the CDR3: TGTGCCTTTGGAGATACGCAGTATTTT.

Many counts were recorded for this clonotype. V usage is TRBV5-5 and J usage is TRBJ1-1; no clear D. The V and J ends lost 4 bases and 1 base respectively, with 11 bases between them. Germline CDR1 reads SGHKS; CDR2 reads YYEKEE (reference sequence). The CDR3 consists of 14 residues. Here the CDR3 DNA reads TGTGCCAGCAGCAGTGCAGGACGGAACACTGAAGCTTTCTTT. Amino acid sequence: CASSSAGRNTEAFF.

This clonotype was detected only a few times. V is TRBV7-6 and J is TRBJ2-2, with D possibly TRBD1 on 5 matching bases. This CDR3 spans 14 amino acids. The germline V gene encodes CDR1 SGHVS and CDR2 FNYEAQ. V was cut by 8 bases and J by 3 bases, with 13 bases left in between. CDR3 sequence reads: CASDSGKHTGELFF. In DNA, the CDR3 is TGTGCCAGCGACAGTGGGAAACACACCGGGGAGCTGTTTTTT.

The chain has TRBV7-2 and TRBJ2-7, with 12 bases matching TRBD2. The CDR3 sequence is 17 residues long. J gave up 5 bases and V 4 bases, and 12 bases lay outside the gene matches. Germline CDR1 reads SGHTA; CDR2 reads FQGNSA. The CDR3 region has the DNA TGTGCCAGCAGCTCATCTCCCTCGACTAGCGGGAGTCACGAGCAGTACTTC. It encodes CASSSSPSTSGSHEQYF.

The rearrangement links TRBV3-1 to TRBJ2-7, with 12 bases identical to TRBD2. There are 14 residues in the CDR3. V lost 4 bases and J lost 3; bases outside the gene matches: 1. The V gene's germline CDR1 is LGHDT and CDR2 YNNKEL (reference sequence). The CDR3 nucleotides read TGTGCCAGCAGCCCGACTAGCGGGAGCTACGAGCAGTACTTC. Protein sequence: CASSPTSGSYEQYF.

The rearrangement joins TRBV29-1 to TRBJ2-5; D uncertain. Trimming removed 8 bases from V and 1 base from J, with 11 bases in between. The CDR3 covers 12 residues. CDR1 and CDR2 from the germline V gene are SQVTM and ANQGSEA. The CDR3 nucleotides read TGCAGCCTGTGCCGGGTCCAAGAGACCCAGTACTTC. Translation: CSLCRVQETQYF.

The chain joins TRBV5-4 to TRBJ2-7; possible D gene TRBD2, 5 bases. Germline V gene sequence: CDR1 SGHNT, CDR2 YYREEE (reference sequence). Trimming stripped 4 bases from V and 4 bases from J, with 18 bases between. The CDR3 runs 15 residues. CDR3 DNA sequence: TGTGCCAGCAGCCCGGACGGAGGTATGACTTACGAGCAGTACTTC. Translated, it gives CASSPDGGMTYEQYF.

This chain uses TRBV7-3 with TRBJ2-2, with 7 positions matching TRBD1. From germline, CDR1 is SGHTA and CDR2 FQGTGA. V shed 3 bases and J 3 bases; nucleotides not matched to a gene: 1. The CDR3 sequence is 14 residues long. DNA for the CDR3: TGTGCCAGCAGCTTGGGACAGCACACCGGGGAGCTGTTTTTT. This codes for CASSLGQHTGELFF.

This chain joins TRBV27 and TRBJ2-3; D unresolved. Trimming removed 3 bases at V and 1 base at J, with 11 bases between. CDR1 is MNHEY and CDR2 is SMNVEV in the germline V gene (reference sequence). CDR3 size: 15 residues. CDR3 amino acids: CASSLTNSRTDTQYF. In DNA, the CDR3 is TGTGCCAGCAGTTTGACGAATTCCCGCACAGATACGCAGTATTTT.

This clonotype occurred many times. This sequence joins TRBV7-3 and TRBJ2-1; 11 nucleotides match TRBD2. CDR3 length: 16 amino acids. J gave up 9 bases and V 5 bases, and 12 bases lay outside the gene matches. Germline V lookup: CDR1 SGHTA, CDR2 FQGTGA. The CDR3 nucleotides are TGTGCCAGCAGCCAGGATGGGCTAGCGGGAGGCGGTGAGCAGTTCTTC. Its translation: CASSQDGLAGGGEQFF.

The chain uses TRBV6-5 and TRBJ2-7; D unclear. In germline, CDR1 is MNHEY, CDR2 SVGAGI. The V end lost 5 bases, the J end lost 3 bases, and 20 bases lay between the germline ends. The CDR3 runs 16 residues. In nucleotides, the CDR3 is TGTGCCAGCAGTCACGGGCAGACTGCCTTACTCTACGAGCAGTACTTC. Its protein product is CASSHGQTALLYEQYF.

This sequence joins TRBV20-1 and TRBJ1-3; 7 bases match TRBD1. Germline trimming cut 5 bases from V and 3 bases from J; bases unmatched to any gene: 7. The CDR3 loop spans 14 amino acids. Per germline, CDR1 DFQATT and CDR2 SNEGSKA (reference sequence). CDR3 region: CSASTGDFGNTIYF. The CDR3 bases are TGCAGTGCTTCTACAGGGGACTTTGGAAACACCATATATTTT.

This clonotype was found a few times. CDR3 nucleotides: TGTGCTCACAGGGGGGGCTCCTACAATGAGCAGTTCTTC. Residues: CAHRGGSYNEQFF. The J gene is TRBJ2-1, the V gene TRBV6-1, with D tentatively TRBD1 (8 bases). CDR1 and CDR2 from the germline V gene are MNHNS and SASEGT. This CDR3 has 13 amino acids.

Notes on this clonotype: An end of the junction differs from the germline gene, which may be a read error. The CDR3: CVSSEWAGAGNNEQFF. The CDR3 DNA sequence: TGTGTCAGCAGTGAATGGGCAGGGGCTGGCAACAATGAGCAGTTCTTC. The rearrangement uses TRBV2 and TRBJ2-1; D might be TRBD1 (6 bases). CDR3 length equals 16 residues. Germline loops: CDR1 SNHLY, CDR2 FYNNEI. Variable domain in full (rest from reference TRBV2 and TRBJ2-1): EPEVTQTPSHQVTQMGQEVILRCVPISNHLYFYWYRQILGQKVEFLVSFYNNEISEKSEIFDDQFSVERPDGSNFTLKIRSTKLEDSAMYFCVSSEWAGAGNNEQFFGPGTRLTVL.

The CDR3 sequence: CASSLPGTTNEQFF. The CDR3 bases are TGTGCCAGCAGTTTACCCGGGACTACTAATGAGCAGTTCTTC. V and J are TRBV28 and TRBJ2-1; 7 positions match TRBD2. Germline V gene data show CDR1 as MDHEN and CDR2 as SYDVKM. The CDR3 consists of 14 residues. V lost 2 bases, J lost 7 bases, and 5 bases stayed unmatched.

In its sample, this clonotype was seen a few times. The chain carries TRBV15 and TRBJ2-3; D might be TRBD2 (6 bases). Germline lookup yields CDR1 LNHNV and CDR2 YYDKDF (reference sequence). This CDR3 is built from 15 residues. V dropped 9 bases and J dropped 2 bases, with 18 bases sitting between them. The CDR3 loop is CATKRTTTNTDTQYF. CDR3 in DNA: TGTGCCACGAAAAGGACTACCACCAACACAGATACGCAGTATTTT.